Below are 5 T cell receptor beta chains sequenced from a single sample in a study of shared clonotypes between healthy human individuals. Sequencing used immunoSEQ multiplex PCR; TCRdb keeps in-frame clones, though not all of them. In the table there are some 2,500,000 clones, approximately 94% of which are singletons. Sequencing input: naive CD4+ T cells from PBMCs. Subset denoted: CD45RA+ positively selected. These receptors all stem from a man aged 18 to 35 in good health. Some clones in this sample may be carry-over from other donors' samples.

The chain combines TRBV14 with TRBJ2-3, with D possibly being TRBD1 (6 bases). The germline V gene has CDR1 SGHDN and CDR2 FVKESK. This CDR3 has 15 residues. V lost 3 bases, J lost 5 bases, and 15 bases lay in between. CDR3 loop: CASSQRRGGRDTQYF. The DNA for the CDR3 is TGTGCCAGCAGCCAGCGCAGGGGCGGGCGAGATACGCAGTATTTT.

This chain links TRBV4-1 with TRBJ1-1; D is unclear. Deletions cut 7 bases from V and 6 bases from J, with 6 bases between. From germline, CDR1 is MGHRA and CDR2 YSYEKL. This CDR3 has 10 amino acids. This CDR3 is CASTPPEAFF. CDR3 sequence (DNA): TGCGCCAGCACGCCGCCTGAAGCTTTCTTT.

The chain couples TRBV28 to TRBJ1-2; 10 positions agree with TRBD1. J gave up 2 bases and V 7 bases, and 13 bases lay outside the gene matches. The CDR3 runs to 17 residues. The V gene's germline CDR1 is MDHEN and CDR2 SYDVKM. In nucleotides, the CDR3 is TGTGCCAGCACTTTCGGGGGACCGGGACAGGGGAACTATGGCTACACCTTC. This codes for CASTFGGPGQGNYGYTF.

The chain recombines TRBV6-4 with TRBJ2-3; the match to TRBD2 covers 15 bases. The trim removed 5 bases at V and 4 bases at J, leaving 7 bases unmatched. This CDR3 spans 17 amino acids. The germline V gene has CDR1 MRHNA and CDR2 SNTAGT. The CDR3 DNA follows: TGTGCCAGCAGTCCAGGACTAGCGGGAGGGATAGCAGATACGCAGTATTTT. Residues: CASSPGLAGGIADTQYF.

The chain uses TRBV28 and TRBJ1-2; 8 bases map to TRBD1. The CDR3 sequence is 17 residues long. CDR1 is MDHEN, CDR2 SYDVKM, per germline. The J segment lost 2 bases and the V segment lost 4 bases, leaving 12 bases of the junction unmatched. CDR3 nucleotide sequence: TGTGCCAGCAGTTCACCGGGACAGGTACAAGGGAACTATGGCTACACCTTC. It translates to CASSSPGQVQGNYGYTF.